These 24 T cell receptor beta chains were all obtained from the same sample, sequenced in a study of shared clonotypes between healthy human individuals. TCRdb keeps only in-frame clones here, not all; method: immunoSEQ multiplex PCR. This sample carries about 560,000 clones, around three quarters of them seen once, and the ten largest clones take more than 10%. Sample: PBMCs. The source of these receptors is a woman aged 40 to 49 in good health. Some clones in this sample may be carry-over from other donors' samples.

V is TRBV18 and J is TRBJ2-2; the match to TRBD1 covers 10 bases. Per the germline V gene, CDR1 is KGHSH and CDR2 is LQKENI. Trimming cost V 3 bases and J 7 bases; bases outside gene matches: 5. The CDR3 sequence is 15 residues long. Here the CDR3 reads CASSPGQGRIGELFF. For the CDR3, the DNA is TGTGCCAGCTCACCGGGACAGGGGCGGATCGGGGAGCTGTTTTTT.

The chain carries TRBV28 and TRBJ1-5; 9 bases match TRBD1. The V and J ends lost 2 bases and 9 bases, in that order; junction bases with no gene match: 8. Germline V CDR1 and CDR2: MDHEN, SYDVKM. CDR3 length: 15 amino acids. The CDR3 sequence: CASSLGQGTAGPQHF. DNA of the CDR3: TGTGCCAGCAGTTTAGGACAGGGGACAGCTGGGCCCCAGCATTTT.

Only one count was recorded for this clone. V usage is TRBV2 and J usage is TRBJ2-3; TRBD2 aligns across 7 bases. The CDR3 covers 21 residues. Germline V gene lookup returns CDR1 SNHLY and CDR2 FYNNEI. The V gene end was trimmed by 6 bases and the J gene end by 2 bases; junction bases not matched to a gene: 26. DNA of the CDR3: TGTGCCAGCAGGCAGACGGGACGCGGGAGAGTGGGAGGGAGGTACACAGATACGCAGTATTTT. It is translated as CASRQTGRGRVGGRYTDTQYF.

The chain recombines TRBV5-1 with TRBJ2-6; 7 bases align to TRBD1. The CDR3 is 18 residues long. V trimming: 0 bases; J trimming: 4 bases; junction bases outside the gene matches: 10. The germline gives CDR1 SGHRS, CDR2 YFSETQ. This CDR3 reads CASSLEGALRTGANVLTF. CDR3 nucleotide sequence: TGCGCCAGCAGCTTGGAGGGGGCACTCAGGACCGGGGCCAACGTCCTGACTTTC.

This chain links TRBV5-4 with TRBJ2-5, with D uncertain. V was trimmed by 1 base and J by 5 bases, leaving 9 bases between them. Looked up from germline, CDR1 is SGHNT and CDR2 is YYREEE (reference sequence). The CDR3 has 13 amino acids. CDR3 region: CASSLPSVETQYF. CDR3 bases: TGTGCCAGCAGCTTGCCTAGTGTGGAGACCCAGTACTTC.

This clone was seen at least ten times. Other DNA sequences within the sample encode an identical CDR3. V usage is TRBV5-1 and J usage is TRBJ2-7; D perhaps matches TRBD1 (6 bases). CDR1 is SGHRS and CDR2 is YFSETQ in the germline V gene. This CDR3 is built from 12 residues. V was shortened by 7 bases and J by 2 bases, with 10 bases between the two germline ends. The CDR3 loop is CASRQDPYEQYF. Written as DNA, the CDR3 is TGCGCCAGCCGACAGGATCCCTACGAGCAGTACTTC.

This clone was seen once. The chain joins TRBV6-5 to TRBJ2-3; the match to TRBD1 covers 7 bases. Germline assignment: CDR1 MNHEY and CDR2 SVGAGI. CDR3 length equals 15 residues. V shed 2 bases, J shed 4 bases, and the junction held 6 bases outside the gene matches. In DNA, the CDR3 is TGTGCCAGCAGTTACGACAGGGAGTGGGCAGATACGCAGTATTTT. This encodes CASSYDREWADTQYF.

This clone was counted between two and nine times. The chain uses TRBV28 and TRBJ2-1; no definite D call. This CDR3 contains 14 residues. Germline V CDR1 and CDR2: MDHEN, SYDVKM. V lost 7 bases, J lost 3 bases, and 13 bases lay in between. The chain's CDR3 is CASTHGSSYNEQFF. For the CDR3, the DNA is TGTGCCAGCACCCATGGTTCTAGCTACAATGAGCAGTTCTTC. The entire variable domain, with the rest obtained from reference TRBV28 and TRBJ2-1, is as follows: DVKVTQSSRYLVKRTGEKVFLECVQDMDHENMFWYRQDPGLGLRLIYFSYDVKMKEKGDIPEGYSVSREKKERFSLILESASTNQTSMYLCASTHGSSYNEQFFGPGTRLTVL.

The chain is built from TRBV5-1 and TRBJ2-2, with 7 bases that match TRBD2. Germline V gene sequence: CDR1 SGHRS, CDR2 YFSETQ. The CDR3 loop spans 14 amino acids. The V and J ends lost 1 base and 4 bases, in that order; junction bases with no gene match: 1. The CDR3 sequence is CASSLSGITGELFF. The CDR3 region has the DNA TGCGCCAGCAGCTTGAGCGGGATCACCGGGGAGCTGTTTTTT.

The chain joins TRBV6-1 to TRBJ2-7; the D is unclear. The CDR3 has 14 residues. The germline V gene encodes CDR1 MNHNS and CDR2 SASEGT. Deletions cut 2 bases from V and 1 base from J, with 9 bases between. CDR3 sequence (DNA): TGTGCCAGCAGTGAACTCGTGACATCCTACGAGCAGTACTTC. The encoded protein is CASSELVTSYEQYF.

This clone occurred a few times. The junction departs from the called germline gene at one end, perhaps through a read error. The J gene is TRBJ1-1, the V gene TRBV7-9; D possibly corresponds to TRBD1 (5 bases). The CDR3 runs 15 residues. Germline CDR1 is SEHNR and CDR2 is FQNEAQ (reference sequence). This chain's CDR3 is CASSQDGRGSTEAFF. CDR3 DNA sequence: TGCGCCAGCAGCCAAGATGGAAGGGGATCCACTGAAGCTTTCTTT.

V is TRBV28 and J is TRBJ2-2; D call uncertain. Germline V gives CDR1 MDHEN, CDR2 SYDVKM. The ends were cut back, 4 bases at V and 4 bases at J, with 7 bases in the middle. CDR3 size: 13 residues. The CDR3 protein is CASSSGPTGELFF. The CDR3 DNA reads as TGTGCCAGCAGTTCAGGACCCACCGGGGAGCTGTTTTTT.

Regarding this clone: This may stem from a read error, because a much larger clone lies one nucleotide away. V gene TRBV7-2 combines with J gene TRBJ1-3, with D possibly matching TRBD1 (5 bases). Between the trimmed V and J ends, which lost 0 bases and 4 bases, there was a span of 7 bases. The CDR3 consists of 14 residues. Germline-derived CDR1 and CDR2 are SGHTA and FQGNSA. The CDR3: CASSLAGAGNTIYF. In DNA, the CDR3 is TGTGCCAGCAGCTTAGCCGGGGCGGGAAACACCATATATTTT.

This clone was detected only a few times. V and J are TRBV27 and TRBJ2-7; 9 positions match TRBD1. This CDR3 has 14 residues. The germline V gene has CDR1 MNHEY and CDR2 SMNVEV (reference sequence). The V gene end was trimmed by 2 bases and the J gene end by 4 bases; junction bases not matched to a gene: 3. The CDR3: CASSLNRGQYEQYF. In DNA, the CDR3 is TGTGCCAGCAGTTTAAACAGGGGGCAATACGAGCAGTACTTC.

DNA of the CDR3: TGTGCCAGCAGACCAGGGACAGGGGGCTTCAATGAGCAGTTCTTC. This translates into CASRPGTGGFNEQFF. The genes are TRBV7-2 and TRBJ2-1; 12 bases are shared with TRBD1. From germline, CDR1 is SGHTA and CDR2 FQGNSA. This CDR3 is built from 15 residues. Trimming removed 6 bases from V and 6 bases from J; junction bases left unmatched: 6.

This clone was recorded a few times. The rearrangement uses TRBV7-2 and TRBJ2-7; 13 bases line up with TRBD2. In germline, CDR1 is SGHTA, CDR2 FQGNSA. V shed 5 bases and J 5 bases; nucleotides not matched to a gene: 6. The CDR3 has 15 amino acids. The CDR3 region is CASSRTSGSINEQYF. CDR3 in DNA: TGTGCCAGCAGCCGGACTAGCGGGAGCATAAACGAGCAGTACTTC.

This sequence joins TRBV7-2 and TRBJ2-2; D is uncertain. Per the germline V gene, CDR1 is SGHTA and CDR2 is FQGNSA. V lost 4 bases and J 2 bases, leaving 11 bases between the germline ends. The CDR3 runs to 15 residues. The CDR3 reads CASSSRTVNTGELFF. As DNA, the CDR3 is TGTGCCAGCAGCTCACGTACAGTAAACACCGGGGAGCTGTTTTTT. Together with reference TRBV7-2 and TRBJ2-2, the CDR3 gives the full variable domain: GAGVSQSPSNKVTEKGKDVELRCDPISGHTALYWYRQSLGQGLEFLIYFQGNSAPDKSGLPSDRFSAERTGGSVSTLTIQRTQQEDSAVYLCASSSRTVNTGELFFGEGSRLTVL.

The rearrangement links TRBV7-9 to TRBJ2-5; possibly TRBD1 or TRBD2 for D (5 bases each). This CDR3 is built from 15 residues. The germline V gene encodes CDR1 SEHNR and CDR2 FQNEAQ (reference sequence). With 0 bases removed from V and 5 bases from J, the gap between germline ends came to 13 bases. CDR3 amino acids: CASSLAVPREETQYF. The DNA of the CDR3 is TGTGCCAGCAGCTTAGCGGTGCCCAGGGAGGAGACCCAGTACTTC.

CDR3 region: CASGGEVSSGNTIYF. As DNA, the CDR3 is TGTGCCAGCGGGGGGGAGGTGAGCTCTGGAAACACCATATATTTT. The chain carries TRBV28 and TRBJ1-3, with D maybe TRBD1 (5 bases). The germline CDR1 and CDR2 sequences are MDHEN and SYDVKM. V dropped 8 bases and J dropped 0 bases, with 14 bases sitting between them. The CDR3 has 15 residues. Based on the CDR3 plus reference TRBV28 and TRBJ1-3, the full variable domain is DVKVTQSSRYLVKRTGEKVFLECVQDMDHENMFWYRQDPGLGLRLIYFSYDVKMKEKGDIPEGYSVSREKKERFSLILESASTNQTSMYLCASGGEVSSGNTIYFGEGSWLTVV.

This clone showed up just a few times. V gene TRBV2 combines with J gene TRBJ2-7, with D tentatively TRBD1 (7 bases). The ends were cut back, 7 bases at V and 0 bases at J, with 13 bases in the middle. CDR3 length equals 14 residues. Germline lookup yields CDR1 SNHLY and CDR2 FYNNEI. The DNA of the CDR3 is TGTGCCAGCAAGGAGGGACAGCACTCCTACGAGCAGTACTTC. It specifies CASKEGQHSYEQYF.

V and J are TRBV28 and TRBJ2-7; 11 nucleotides agree with TRBD2. The CDR3 length is 14 residues. The germline V gene encodes CDR1 MDHEN and CDR2 SYDVKM. V shed 5 bases and J 5 bases; nucleotides not matched to a gene: 5. The CDR3 loop is CASSIPSGRNEQYF. CDR3 sequence (DNA): TGTGCCAGCAGTATACCTAGCGGGAGGAACGAGCAGTACTTC.

V usage is TRBV19 and J usage is TRBJ2-1, with 7 bases matching TRBD2. The CDR3 has 18 residues. Germline V gene data show CDR1 as LNHDA and CDR2 as SQIVND (reference sequence). V dropped 5 bases and J dropped 4; count of bases not matched to a gene: 17. DNA for the CDR3: TGTGCCAGTAGTCAAACTGAGGGGCGCGGGAGAGGGTACAATGAGCAGTTCTTC. Encoded protein: CASSQTEGRGRGYNEQFF.

This clone was found a few times. This chain connects TRBV10-3 to TRBJ2-7; TRBD1 matches 8 bases. Germline-derived CDR1 and CDR2 are ENHRY and SYGVKD. The CDR3 is 14 residues long. The trim removed 3 bases at V and 5 bases at J, leaving 6 bases unmatched. The CDR3 sequence: CAISDDRGINEQYF. CDR3 in DNA: TGTGCCATCAGTGACGACAGGGGTATCAACGAGCAGTACTTC.

The gene calls are TRBV28 and TRBJ2-7; D remains unclear. Trimming stripped 2 bases from V and 5 bases from J, with 7 bases between. CDR3 length: 12 amino acids. CDR1 is MDHEN, CDR2 SYDVKM, per germline. The CDR3 protein is CASSLGNHEQYF. CDR3 in DNA: TGTGCCAGCAGTTTAGGGAACCACGAGCAGTACTTC.